A single sample is the source of the 24 T cell receptor beta chains below, sequenced in a study of Ad26.COV2.S vaccination and SARS-CoV-2 variants. Clones were read by immunoSEQ multiplex PCR, and TCRdb kept only the in-frame ones, dropping some. Here the sample spans about 180,000 clones, roughly 89% being singletons. Sample: peripheral blood, taken after recovery from COVID-19. These receptors came from a human donor who had recovered from COVID-19.

The chain joins TRBV6-5 to TRBJ1-2, with TRBD1 matching over 8 bases. Germline V lookup: CDR1 MNHEY, CDR2 SVGAGI. The CDR3 length is 13 residues. The J segment lost 4 bases and the V segment lost 7 bases, leaving 5 bases of the junction unmatched. As DNA, the CDR3 is TGTGCCAGCAATCGGGACAGGAGCTATGGCTACACCTTC. Translated, it gives CASNRDRSYGYTF.

The rearrangement uses TRBV25-1 and TRBJ2-2; D is perhaps TRBD2 (6 bases). Trimming took 4 bases from V and 3 from J, leaving 9 bases between them. From germline, CDR1 is MGHDK and CDR2 SYGVNS. This CDR3 has 14 amino acids. This CDR3 is CASSGDSYTGELFF. The CDR3 nucleotides read TGTGCCAGCAGTGGGGACTCATACACCGGGGAGCTGTTTTTT.

The CDR3 DNA is TGTGCCACTACAGGGACTAGCGGGTGGAATGAGCAGTTCTTC. Amino acids: CATTGTSGWNEQFF. The gene calls are TRBV10-3 and TRBJ2-1; 12 bases are shared with TRBD2. V lost 10 bases, J lost 7 bases, and 8 bases stayed unmatched. The CDR3 has 14 residues. The germline V gene has CDR1 ENHRY and CDR2 SYGVKD.

A single count supports this clone. J is TRBJ2-1 and V is TRBV24-1; D tentatively reads TRBD1 or TRBD2 (5 bases each). The V end lost 5 bases, the J end lost 4 bases, and 11 bases lay between the germline ends. Germline assignment: CDR1 KGHDR and CDR2 SFDVKD. The CDR3 consists of 14 residues. DNA for the CDR3: TGTGCCACCAGTGGGAGAGGGGCGTACAATGAGCAGTTCTTC. This codes for CATSGRGAYNEQFF.

The rearrangement joins TRBV4-2 to TRBJ2-3; D gene uncertain. The V end was cut by 0 bases, the J end by 2 bases, with 9 bases between. There are 15 residues in the CDR3. Germline V gives CDR1 LGHNA, CDR2 YNFKEQ. The CDR3 loop reads CASSQDRVYTDTQYF. The CDR3 bases are TGTGCCAGCAGCCAAGATCGCGTCTACACAGATACGCAGTATTTT.

This rearrangement joins TRBV7-2 to TRBJ2-7, with 11 bases identical to TRBD2. The CDR3 has 18 amino acids. From germline, CDR1 is SGHTA and CDR2 FQGNSA. V shed 1 base and J 3 bases; nucleotides not matched to a gene: 11. CDR3 bases: TGTGCCAGCAGCTTAGTCGGGACTAGCGGCATGGGATTCTACGAGCAGTACTTC. Its protein is CASSLVGTSGMGFYEQYF. Looking up the rest from reference TRBV7-2 and TRBJ2-7 gives the full variable domain: GAGVSQSPSNKVTEKGKDVELRCDPISGHTALYWYRQSLGQGLEFLIYFQGNSAPDKSGLPSDRFSAERTGGSVSTLTIQRTQQEDSAVYLCASSLVGTSGMGFYEQYFGPGTRLTVT.

This clone was picked up one time. The CDR3 DNA reads TGTGCCAGTAGTGCCCGGAGGGGGCTGAACTATGGCTACACCTTC. This encodes CASSARRGLNYGYTF. The V call is TRBV19, the J call TRBJ1-2, with 7 bases aligning to TRBD1. Trimming cost V 5 bases and J 2 bases; bases outside gene matches: 8. The CDR3 spans 15 residues. The V gene's germline CDR1 is LNHDA and CDR2 SQIVND (reference sequence).

This chain uses TRBV12-3 or TRBV12-4 with TRBJ1-2, with a tentative D call TRBD1 (5 bases). V lost 2 bases and J lost 5, with 9 bases in between. The CDR3 runs 13 residues. The CDR3 spells CASSLTGLYGYTF. CDR3 sequence (DNA): TGTGCCAGCAGTTTAACAGGATTATATGGCTACACCTTC.

The J gene is TRBJ1-1, the V gene TRBV9; perhaps TRBD1 as D (5 bases). The ends were cut back, 0 bases at V and 1 base at J, with 13 bases in the middle. CDR3 length: 16 residues. CDR1 and CDR2 from the germline V gene are SGDLS and YYNGEE. The CDR3 region is CASSVVERGPNTEAFF. The CDR3 DNA reads as TGTGCCAGCAGCGTAGTTGAAAGGGGCCCGAACACTGAAGCTTTCTTT.

The V gene is TRBV10-3, the J gene TRBJ2-1, with 8 nucleotides matching TRBD2. This CDR3 has 15 residues. Losses at the gene ends were 4 bases for V and 5 bases for J; bases not matched to a gene: 7. Germline V gene lookup returns CDR1 ENHRY and CDR2 SYGVKD. CDR3 residues: CAISGSKRENNEQFF. The CDR3 DNA sequence: TGTGCCATCAGTGGTTCCAAGCGGGAGAACAATGAGCAGTTCTTC.

The genes are TRBV18 and TRBJ2-2; weak D call: TRBD1 (6 bases). V was pared by 4 bases and J by 3 bases, with 12 bases between. CDR3 size: 15 residues. Germline V lookup: CDR1 KGHSH, CDR2 LQKENI. The CDR3 DNA is TGTGCCAGCTCACGGAGAGGGGGAGACACCGGGGAGCTGTTTTTT. This translates into CASSRRGGDTGELFF.

In its sample, this clone was seen a few times. J is TRBJ1-5 and V is TRBV28; D unclear. The germline gives CDR1 MDHEN, CDR2 SYDVKM. The CDR3 consists of 14 residues. V was clipped by 4 bases and J by 6 bases, with 13 bases between them. CDR3 sequence reads: CASSWETKSQPQHF. The CDR3 DNA sequence: TGTGCCAGCAGTTGGGAGACAAAGAGTCAGCCCCAGCATTTT. Together with reference TRBV28 and TRBJ1-5, the CDR3 gives the full variable domain: DVKVTQSSRYLVKRTGEKVFLECVQDMDHENMFWYRQDPGLGLRLIYFSYDVKMKEKGDIPEGYSVSREKKERFSLILESASTNQTSMYLCASSWETKSQPQHFGDGTRLSIL.

This clone was seen only once. This chain links TRBV7-9 with TRBJ2-3; perhaps D is TRBD1 or TRBD2 (5 bases each). The CDR3 is 19 amino acids. CDR1 is SEHNR, CDR2 FQNEAQ, per germline (reference sequence). V lost 2 bases, J lost 2 bases, and 23 bases lay in between. CDR3: CASSLMTGTLGAATDTQYF. Here the CDR3 DNA reads TGTGCCAGCAGCTTAATGACCGGGACCCTAGGTGCGGCCACAGATACGCAGTATTTT. The full variable domain, rest sourced from reference TRBV7-9 and TRBJ2-3, is DTGVSQNPRHKITKRGQNVTFRCDPISEHNRLYWYRQTLGQGPEFLTYFQNEAQLEKSRLLSDRFSAERPKGSFSTLEIQRTEQGDSAMYLCASSLMTGTLGAATDTQYFGPGTRLTVL.

This chain links TRBV5-1 with TRBJ2-1, with unresolved D. Germline V gene lookup returns CDR1 SGHRS and CDR2 YFSETQ. CDR3 size: 15 residues. The V and J ends lost 7 bases and 0 bases respectively, with 14 bases between them. The CDR3, as DNA: TGCGCCAGCCAGCTGGAGTGGAGCTCCTACAATGAGCAGTTCTTC. Its protein is CASQLEWSSYNEQFF.

This chain joins TRBV23-1 and TRBJ1-4; weak D call: TRBD1 (5 bases). TRBV23-1 belongs to the ORF category, with a function that is uncertain. V was pared by 2 bases and J by 1 base, with 8 bases between. The CDR3 totals 15 residues. DNA for the CDR3: TGCGCCAGCAGTCAAGTCCAGGGAACTAATGAAAAACTGTTTTTT. As protein: CASSQVQGTNEKLFF.

To note about this clone: The same CDR3 arises from other DNA sequences in this sample as well. This chain connects TRBV7-3 to TRBJ1-2; TRBD1 is a possible D gene (5 bases). The CDR3 totals 13 residues. The germline gives CDR1 SGHTA, CDR2 FQGTGA. The V end was cut by 6 bases, the J end by 2 bases, with 10 bases between. The CDR3 DNA reads TGTGCCAGCAGTCCCGACAGCAACTATGGCTACACCTTC. Protein sequence: CASSPDSNYGYTF.

The rearrangement uses TRBV28 and TRBJ1-2; TRBD1 matches 10 bases. The trim removed 5 bases at V and 14 bases at J, leaving 11 bases unmatched. The germline V gene has CDR1 MDHEN and CDR2 SYDVKM. The CDR3 is 13 residues long. The CDR3 region has the DNA TGTGCCAGCAGTGGGGGACAGGGGATGGCTAGAACCTTC. Translation: CASSGGQGMARTF.

This rearrangement joins TRBV6-5 to TRBJ1-1, with D maybe TRBD1 (5 bases). The CDR3 sequence is 14 residues long. Germline V CDR1 and CDR2: MNHEY, SVGAGI. Trimming shortened V by 2 bases and J by 1 base, and 8 bases separated the two germline ends. The CDR3 coding sequence is TGTGCCAGCAGTTACCTGGGGACGAACACTGAAGCTTTCTTT. It codes for CASSYLGTNTEAFF.

The table lists this clone with a few counts. The V gene is TRBV2, the J gene TRBJ2-2; no firm D call. Per germline, CDR1 SNHLY and CDR2 FYNNEI. The CDR3 totals 13 residues. Between the trimmed V and J ends, which lost 5 bases and 7 bases, there was a span of 11 bases. The CDR3: CASSNGYGGELFF. In DNA form, the CDR3 reads TGTGCCAGCAGTAATGGGTATGGCGGGGAGCTGTTTTTT.

V and J are TRBV7-2 and TRBJ1-1; D may be TRBD1 (5 bases). CDR1 and CDR2 from the germline V gene are SGHTA and FQGNSA. This CDR3 has 14 amino acids. The V end lost 4 bases, the J end lost 7 bases, and 16 bases lay between the germline ends. DNA for the CDR3: TGTGCCAGCAGCTCGAGACAGCAGGGTTTTGAAGCTTTCTTT. Its protein product is CASSSRQQGFEAFF. The entire variable domain, with the rest obtained from reference TRBV7-2 and TRBJ1-1, is as follows: GAGVSQSPSNKVTEKGKDVELRCDPISGHTALYWYRQSLGQGLEFLIYFQGNSAPDKSGLPSDRFSAERTGGSVSTLTIQRTQQEDSAVYLCASSSRQQGFEAFFGQGTRLTVV.

The CDR3 is CSGGTGVEGEAFF. The CDR3 bases are TGCAGCGGGGGGACAGGGGTCGAGGGTGAAGCTTTCTTT. V usage is TRBV29-1 and J usage is TRBJ1-1; TRBD1 matches at 10 bases. V shed 7 bases and J 7 bases; nucleotides not matched to a gene: 9. Germline lookup yields CDR1 SQVTM and CDR2 ANQGSEA. CDR3 length equals 13 residues. The full variable domain, completed using reference TRBV29-1 and TRBJ1-1, is SAVISQKPSRDICQRGTSLTIQCQVDSQVTMMFWYRQQPGQSLTLIATANQGSEATYESGFVIDKFPISRPNLTFSTLTVSNMSPEDSSIYLCSGGTGVEGEAFFGQGTRLTVV.

This chain links TRBV6-5 with TRBJ2-3; D call uncertain. Trimming removed 4 bases at V and 1 base at J, with 12 bases between. The CDR3 spans 15 residues. Germline lookup yields CDR1 MNHEY and CDR2 SVGAGI. The chain's CDR3 is CASSSPARGTDTQYF. CDR3 in DNA: TGTGCCAGCAGTTCCCCCGCACGGGGCACAGATACGCAGTATTTT.

The rearrangement uses TRBV29-1 and TRBJ2-5; D remains unclear. In germline, CDR1 is SQVTM, CDR2 ANQGSEA. The CDR3 is 14 amino acids. V dropped 0 bases and J dropped 1 base, with 9 bases sitting between them. DNA of the CDR3: TGCAGCGTTGAAGACACACCCACCCAAGAGACCCAGTACTTC. This gives the protein CSVEDTPTQETQYF.

The chain recombines TRBV5-6 with TRBJ1-2; TRBD1 might be the D (5 bases). V lost 1 base and J lost 1, with 14 bases in between. This CDR3 is built from 16 residues. The germline V gene has CDR1 SGHDT and CDR2 YYEEEE. The CDR3 reads CASSLRGEAFNYGYTF. The CDR3 DNA reads as TGTGCCAGCAGCTTGCGGGGGGAGGCCTTTAACTATGGCTACACCTTC.